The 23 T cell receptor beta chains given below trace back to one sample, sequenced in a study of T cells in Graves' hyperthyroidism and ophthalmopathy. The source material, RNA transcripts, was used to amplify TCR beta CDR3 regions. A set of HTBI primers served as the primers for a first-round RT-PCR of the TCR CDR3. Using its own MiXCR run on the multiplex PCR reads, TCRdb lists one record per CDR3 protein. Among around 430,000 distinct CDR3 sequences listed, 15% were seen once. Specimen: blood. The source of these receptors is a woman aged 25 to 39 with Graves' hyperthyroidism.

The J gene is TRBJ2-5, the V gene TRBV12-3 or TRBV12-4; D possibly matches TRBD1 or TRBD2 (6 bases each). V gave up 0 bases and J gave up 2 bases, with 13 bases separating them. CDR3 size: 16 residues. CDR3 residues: CASSLAGGYRQETQYF. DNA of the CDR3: TGTGCCAGCAGTTTAGCAGGGGGGTATAGGCAAGAGACCCAGTACTTC.

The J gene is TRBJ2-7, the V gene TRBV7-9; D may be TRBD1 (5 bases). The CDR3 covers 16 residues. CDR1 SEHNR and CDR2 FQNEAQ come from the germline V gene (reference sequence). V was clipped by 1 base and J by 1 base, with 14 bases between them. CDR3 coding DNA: TGTGCCAGCAGCTTAGAGGGGCTGCTTTGGTCCTACGAGCAGTACTTC. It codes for CASSLEGLLWSYEQYF.

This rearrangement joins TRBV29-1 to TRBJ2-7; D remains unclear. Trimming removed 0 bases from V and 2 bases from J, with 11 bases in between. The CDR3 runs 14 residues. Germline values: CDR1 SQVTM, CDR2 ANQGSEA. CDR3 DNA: TGCAGCGTTGAAGATCCTTCAGACACCTACGAGCAGTACTTC. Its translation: CSVEDPSDTYEQYF.

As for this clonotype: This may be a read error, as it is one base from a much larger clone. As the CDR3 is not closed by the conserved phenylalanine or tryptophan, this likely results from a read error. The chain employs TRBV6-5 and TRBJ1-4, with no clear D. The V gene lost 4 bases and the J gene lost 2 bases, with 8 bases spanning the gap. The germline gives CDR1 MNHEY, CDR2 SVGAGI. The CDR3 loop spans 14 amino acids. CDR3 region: CASSLSGTNEKLFL. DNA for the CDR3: TGTGCCAGCAGTTTAAGCGGGACTAATGAAAAACTGTTTCTT.

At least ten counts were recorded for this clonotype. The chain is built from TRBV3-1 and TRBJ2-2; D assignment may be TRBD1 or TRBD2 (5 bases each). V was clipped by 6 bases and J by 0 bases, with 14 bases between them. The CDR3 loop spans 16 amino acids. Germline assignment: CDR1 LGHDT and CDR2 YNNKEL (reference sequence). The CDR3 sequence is CASRTDGTANTGELFF. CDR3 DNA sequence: TGTGCCAGCAGAACCGACGGGACGGCGAACACCGGGGAGCTGTTTTTT.

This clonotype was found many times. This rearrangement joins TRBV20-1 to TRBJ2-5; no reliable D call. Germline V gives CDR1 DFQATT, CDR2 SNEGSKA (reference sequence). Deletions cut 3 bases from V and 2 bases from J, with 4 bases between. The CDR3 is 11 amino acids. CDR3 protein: CSASGQETQYF. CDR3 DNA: TGCAGTGCTAGTGGGCAAGAGACCCAGTACTTC.

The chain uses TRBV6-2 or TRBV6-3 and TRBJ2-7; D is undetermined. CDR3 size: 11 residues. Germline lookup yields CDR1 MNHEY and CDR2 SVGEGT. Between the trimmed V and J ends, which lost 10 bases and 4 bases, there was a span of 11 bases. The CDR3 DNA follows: TGTGCCACCCTTGAAGGGTACGAGCAGTACTTC. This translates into CATLEGYEQYF.

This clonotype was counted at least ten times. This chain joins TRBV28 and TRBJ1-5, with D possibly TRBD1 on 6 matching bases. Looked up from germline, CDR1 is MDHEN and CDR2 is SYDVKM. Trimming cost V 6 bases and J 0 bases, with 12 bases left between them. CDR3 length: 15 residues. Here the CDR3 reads CASRSRQVSNQPQHF. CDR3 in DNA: TGTGCCAGCAGGTCTCGACAGGTTAGCAATCAGCCCCAGCATTTT.

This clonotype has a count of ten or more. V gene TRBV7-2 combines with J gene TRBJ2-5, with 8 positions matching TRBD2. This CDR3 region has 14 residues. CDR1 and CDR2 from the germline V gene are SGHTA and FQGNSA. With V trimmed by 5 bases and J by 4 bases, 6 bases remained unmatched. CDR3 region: CASSRGAGGETQYF. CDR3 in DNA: TGTGCCAGCAGCCGAGGGGCGGGAGGAGAGACCCAGTACTTC.

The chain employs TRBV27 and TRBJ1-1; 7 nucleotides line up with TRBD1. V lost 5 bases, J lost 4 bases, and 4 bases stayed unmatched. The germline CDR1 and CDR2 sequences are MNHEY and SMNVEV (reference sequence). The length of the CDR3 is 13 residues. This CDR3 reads CASSPGQLTEAFF. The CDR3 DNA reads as TGTGCCAGCAGTCCGGGACAGCTCACTGAAGCTTTCTTT.

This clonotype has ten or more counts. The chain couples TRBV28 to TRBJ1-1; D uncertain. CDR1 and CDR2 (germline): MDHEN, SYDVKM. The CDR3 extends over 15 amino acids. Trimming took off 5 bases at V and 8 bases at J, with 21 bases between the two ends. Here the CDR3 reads CASSLEAAGYREAFF. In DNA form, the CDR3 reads TGTGCCAGCAGTCTAGAAGCCGCCGGGTACAGAGAAGCTTTCTTT. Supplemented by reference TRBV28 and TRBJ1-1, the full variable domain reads DVKVTQSSRYLVKRTGEKVFLECVQDMDHENMFWYRQDPGLGLRLIYFSYDVKMKEKGDIPEGYSVSREKKERFSLILESASTNQTSMYLCASSLEAAGYREAFFGQGTRLTVV.

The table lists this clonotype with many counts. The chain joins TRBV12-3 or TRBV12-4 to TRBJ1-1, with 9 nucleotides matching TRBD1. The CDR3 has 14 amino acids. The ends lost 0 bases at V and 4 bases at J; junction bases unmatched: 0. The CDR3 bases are TGTGCCAGCAGTTTAGCGGACAGGGGCACTGAAGCTTTCTTT. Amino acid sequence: CASSLADRGTEAFF.

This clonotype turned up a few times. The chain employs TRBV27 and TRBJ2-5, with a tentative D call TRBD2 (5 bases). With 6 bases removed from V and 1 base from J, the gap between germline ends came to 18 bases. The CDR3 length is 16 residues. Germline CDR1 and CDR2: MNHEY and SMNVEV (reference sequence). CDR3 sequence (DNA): TGTGCCAGCAGCTCGTTAGCGTCCCCTCTCCAAGAGACCCAGTACTTC. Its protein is CASSSLASPLQETQYF.

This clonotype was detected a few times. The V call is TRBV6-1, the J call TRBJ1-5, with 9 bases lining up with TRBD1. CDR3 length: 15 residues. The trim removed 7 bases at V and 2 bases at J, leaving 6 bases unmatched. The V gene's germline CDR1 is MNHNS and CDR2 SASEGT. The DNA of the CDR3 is TGTGCCAGCATCAACAGGGGGCCTGGCAATCAGCCCCAGCATTTT. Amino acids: CASINRGPGNQPQHF.

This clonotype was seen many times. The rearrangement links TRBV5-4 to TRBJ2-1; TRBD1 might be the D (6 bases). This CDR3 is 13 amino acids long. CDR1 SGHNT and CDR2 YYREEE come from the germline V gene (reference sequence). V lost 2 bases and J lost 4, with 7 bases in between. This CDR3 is CASSFGQYNEQFF. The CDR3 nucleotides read TGTGCCAGCAGCTTTGGACAGTACAATGAGCAGTTCTTC.

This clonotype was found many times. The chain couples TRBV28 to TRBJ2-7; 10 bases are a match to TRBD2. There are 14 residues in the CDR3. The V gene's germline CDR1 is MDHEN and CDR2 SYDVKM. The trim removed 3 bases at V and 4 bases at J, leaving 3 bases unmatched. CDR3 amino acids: CASSFISGRYEQYF. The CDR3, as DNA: TGTGCCAGCAGTTTTATTAGCGGGAGGTACGAGCAGTACTTC.

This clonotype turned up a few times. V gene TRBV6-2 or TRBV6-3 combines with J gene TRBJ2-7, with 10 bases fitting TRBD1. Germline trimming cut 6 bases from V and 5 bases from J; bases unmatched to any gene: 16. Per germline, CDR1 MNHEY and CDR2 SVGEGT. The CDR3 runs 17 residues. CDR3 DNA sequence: TGTGCCAGCAGGAAAACTTCTCCCGGGACAGGGGACAACGAGCAGTACTTC. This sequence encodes CASRKTSPGTGDNEQYF.

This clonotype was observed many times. CDR3 sequence: CASSQVSRETQYF. DNA for the CDR3: TGTGCCAGCAGCCAAGTCAGTCGGGAGACCCAGTACTTC. The chain combines TRBV3-1 with TRBJ2-5; D remains ambiguous. Germline lookup yields CDR1 LGHDT and CDR2 YNNKEL (reference sequence). The CDR3 length is 13 residues. V was pared by 1 base and J by 5 bases, with 8 bases between.

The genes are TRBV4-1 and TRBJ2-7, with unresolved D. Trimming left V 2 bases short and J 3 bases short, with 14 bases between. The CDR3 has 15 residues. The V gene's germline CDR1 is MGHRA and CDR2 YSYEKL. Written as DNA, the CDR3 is TGCGCCAGCAGCCAAACGACCGTAGCAATCTACGAGCAGTACTTC. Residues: CASSQTTVAIYEQYF.

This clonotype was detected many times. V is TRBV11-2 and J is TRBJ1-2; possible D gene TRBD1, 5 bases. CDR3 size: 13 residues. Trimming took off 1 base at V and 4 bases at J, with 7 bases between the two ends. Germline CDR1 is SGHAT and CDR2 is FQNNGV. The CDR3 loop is CASSLGGFYGYTF. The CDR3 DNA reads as TGTGCCAGCAGCTTAGGGGGGTTCTATGGCTACACCTTC.

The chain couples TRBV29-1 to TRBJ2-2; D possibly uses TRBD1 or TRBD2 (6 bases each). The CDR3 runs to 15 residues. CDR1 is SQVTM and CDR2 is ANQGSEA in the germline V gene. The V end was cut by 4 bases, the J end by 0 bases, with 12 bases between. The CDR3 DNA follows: TGCAGCGTTGTGGGGGGCCCTGCGAACACCGGGGAGCTGTTTTTT. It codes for CSVVGGPANTGELFF.

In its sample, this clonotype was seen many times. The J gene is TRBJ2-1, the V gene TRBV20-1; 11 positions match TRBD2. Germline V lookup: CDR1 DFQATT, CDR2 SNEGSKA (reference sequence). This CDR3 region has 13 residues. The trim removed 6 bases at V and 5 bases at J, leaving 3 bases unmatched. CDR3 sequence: CSALLAGDNEQFF. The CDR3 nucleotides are TGCAGTGCATTACTAGCGGGAGACAATGAGCAGTTCTTC.

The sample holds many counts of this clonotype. This CDR3 is CATLAGSTYEQYF. The DNA for the CDR3 is TGTGCCACTCTAGCGGGATCTACTTACGAGCAGTACTTC. The chain uses TRBV28 and TRBJ2-7; 9 nucleotides line up with TRBD2. Germline V gene sequence: CDR1 MDHEN, CDR2 SYDVKM. The length of the CDR3 is 13 residues. Trimming cost V 10 bases and J 4 bases; bases outside gene matches: 8.